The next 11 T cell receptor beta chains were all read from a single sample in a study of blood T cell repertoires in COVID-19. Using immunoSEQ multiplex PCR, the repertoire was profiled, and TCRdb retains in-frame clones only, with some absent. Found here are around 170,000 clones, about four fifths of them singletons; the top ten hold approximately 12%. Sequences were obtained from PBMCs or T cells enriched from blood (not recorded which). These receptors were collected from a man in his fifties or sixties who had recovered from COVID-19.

CDR3 DNA: TGCGCCAGCAGCTTGGAACAGGGGTCTGGAAACACCATATATTTT. This codes for CASSLEQGSGNTIYF. V is TRBV5-1 and J is TRBJ1-3; 7 bases map to TRBD1. The CDR3 is made up of 15 amino acids. The germline CDR1 and CDR2 sequences are SGHRS and YFSETQ. The trim removed 0 bases at V and 1 base at J, leaving 1 base unmatched. The full variable domain, its missing parts supplied by reference TRBV5-1 and TRBJ1-3, is KAGVTQTPRYLIKTRGQQVTLSCSPISGHRSVSWYQQTPGQGLQFLFEYFSETQRNKGNFPGRFSGRQFSNSRSEMNVSTLELGDSALYLCASSLEQGSGNTIYFGEGSWLTVV.

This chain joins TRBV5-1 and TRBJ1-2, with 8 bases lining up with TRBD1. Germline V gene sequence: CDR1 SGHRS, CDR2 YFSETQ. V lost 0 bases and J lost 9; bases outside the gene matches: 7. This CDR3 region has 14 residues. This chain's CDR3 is CASSLEGTGVSYTF. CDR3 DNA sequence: TGCGCCAGCAGCTTGGAGGGGACAGGAGTCAGCTACACCTTC. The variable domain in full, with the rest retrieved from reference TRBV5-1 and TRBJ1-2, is KAGVTQTPRYLIKTRGQQVTLSCSPISGHRSVSWYQQTPGQGLQFLFEYFSETQRNKGNFPGRFSGRQFSNSRSEMNVSTLELGDSALYLCASSLEGTGVSYTFGSGTRLTVV.

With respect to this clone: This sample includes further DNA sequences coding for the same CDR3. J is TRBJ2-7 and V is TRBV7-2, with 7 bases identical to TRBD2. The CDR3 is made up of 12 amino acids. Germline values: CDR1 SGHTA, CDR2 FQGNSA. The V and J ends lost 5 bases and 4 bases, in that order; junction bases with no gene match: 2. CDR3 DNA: TGTGCCAGCAGCCCTAGCGGATACGAGCAGTACTTC. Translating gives CASSPSGYEQYF.

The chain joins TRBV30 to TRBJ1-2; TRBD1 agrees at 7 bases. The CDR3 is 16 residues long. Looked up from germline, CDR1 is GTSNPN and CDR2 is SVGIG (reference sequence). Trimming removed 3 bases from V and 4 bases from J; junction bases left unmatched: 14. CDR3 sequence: CAWRGTAITPLYGYTF. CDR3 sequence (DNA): TGTGCCTGGAGGGGGACAGCCATCACCCCTCTCTATGGCTACACCTTC.

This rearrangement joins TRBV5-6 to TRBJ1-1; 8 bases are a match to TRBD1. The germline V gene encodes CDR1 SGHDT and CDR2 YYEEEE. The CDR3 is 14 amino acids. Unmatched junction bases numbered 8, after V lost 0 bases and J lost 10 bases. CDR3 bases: TGTGCCAGCAGCTTGGTTTCAGGGGGCCTCCCAGCTTTCTTT. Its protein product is CASSLVSGGLPAFF. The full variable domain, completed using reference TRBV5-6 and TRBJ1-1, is DAGVTQSPTHLIKTRGQQVTLRCSPKSGHDTVSWYQQALGQGPQFIFQYYEEEERQRGNFPDRFSGHQFPNYSSELNVNALLLGDSALYLCASSLVSGGLPAFFGQGTRLTVV.

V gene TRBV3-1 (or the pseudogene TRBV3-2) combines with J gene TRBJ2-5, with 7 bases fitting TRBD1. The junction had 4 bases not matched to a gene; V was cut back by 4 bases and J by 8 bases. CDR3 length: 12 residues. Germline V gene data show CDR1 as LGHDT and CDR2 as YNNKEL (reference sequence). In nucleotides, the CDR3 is TGTGCCAGCAGCCCACAGGGGTCAACCCAGTACTTC. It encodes CASSPQGSTQYF.

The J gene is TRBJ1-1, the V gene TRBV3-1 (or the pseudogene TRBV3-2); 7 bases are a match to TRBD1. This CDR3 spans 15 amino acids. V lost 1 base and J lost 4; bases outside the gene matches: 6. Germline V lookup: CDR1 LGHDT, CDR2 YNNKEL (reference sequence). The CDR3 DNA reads TGTGCCAGCAGCCAAGTTATGCAGGGGGGCACTGAAGCTTTCTTT. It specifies CASSQVMQGGTEAFF.

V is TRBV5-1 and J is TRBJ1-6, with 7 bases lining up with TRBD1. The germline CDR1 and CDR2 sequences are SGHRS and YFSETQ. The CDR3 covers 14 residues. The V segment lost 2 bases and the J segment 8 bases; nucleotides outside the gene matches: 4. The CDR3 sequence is CASSLDREHSPLHF. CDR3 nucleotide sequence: TGCGCCAGCAGCTTAGACAGGGAGCATTCACCCCTCCACTTT.

CDR3 residues: CASSSTGQGGVEKLFF. The CDR3 DNA follows: TGCGCCAGCAGCTCGACCGGACAGGGCGGGGTTGAAAAACTGTTTTTT. This chain joins TRBV5-1 and TRBJ1-4; 8 bases agree with TRBD1. The J segment lost 7 bases and the V segment lost 3 bases, leaving 11 bases of the junction unmatched. The V gene's germline CDR1 is SGHRS and CDR2 YFSETQ. This CDR3 contains 16 residues.

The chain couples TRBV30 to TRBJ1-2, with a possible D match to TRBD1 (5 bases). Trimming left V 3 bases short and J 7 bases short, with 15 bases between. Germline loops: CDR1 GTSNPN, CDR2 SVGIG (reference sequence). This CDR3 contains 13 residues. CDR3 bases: TGTGCCTGGAGCCCCAGGGTATTGGGTGGCTACACCTTC. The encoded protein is CAWSPRVLGGYTF.

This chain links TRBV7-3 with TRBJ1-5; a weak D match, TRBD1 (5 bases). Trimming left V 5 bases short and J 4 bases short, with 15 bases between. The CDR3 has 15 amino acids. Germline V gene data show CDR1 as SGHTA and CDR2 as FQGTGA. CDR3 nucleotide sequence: TGTGCCAGCAGCCCCATGGGGCAGACTAATCAGCCCCAGCATTTT. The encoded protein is CASSPMGQTNQPQHF.